The source of this T cell receptor (beta chain) is a study of T cells of healthy individuals. This CDR3 contains 16 residues. Per germline, CDR1 SGHTA and CDR2 FQGNSA. Trimming removed 2 bases from V and 1 base from J; junction bases left unmatched: 1. TCRdb fed the 5' RACE reads into MiXCR, producing one record per CDR3 protein. The sample gives some 100,000 distinct CDR3 sequences, approximately 18% of which show up once; about 6% is in the top ten. This receptor was taken from a human donor in good health. The chain employs TRBV7-2 and TRBJ2-3; 12 nucleotides match TRBD2. CDR3 in DNA: TGTGCCAGCAGCTTAAGACTAGCGGGAGGCACAGATACGCAGTATTTT. This codes for CASSLRLAGGTDTQYF.